The T cell receptor beta chain described here comes from a study of T cell responses to AZD1222 COVID-19 vaccine. Germline-derived CDR1 and CDR2 are MNHEY and SVGEGT. The CDR3 totals 17 residues. Trimming shortened V by 2 bases and J by 8 bases, and 19 bases separated the two germline ends. Findings and limits, study-wide: When two AZD1222 doses had been given, Spike-specific TCR breadth and depth rose. Distributed over spike, vaccine-associated CD4 TCRs predominated at 160-218 and 743-854. After the peak T cell response, and only then, were repertoires sampled.

Concerning this clone: Its antigen is unidentified.

Using immunoSEQ multiplex PCR, the repertoire was profiled, and TCRdb retains in-frame clones only, with some absent. The table shows around 100,000 clones, with around 90% occurring only once. This material consisted of peripheral blood, taken on day 0 of AZD1222 vaccination. The origin of this receptor is an adult in good health. The chain recombines TRBV6-2 or TRBV6-3 with TRBJ1-6, with D hard to call. The CDR3 sequence: CASSYTRGGRRDSPLHF. The CDR3 nucleotides read TGTGCCAGCAGTTACACCCGAGGCGGGAGGCGGGATTCACCCCTCCACTTT.